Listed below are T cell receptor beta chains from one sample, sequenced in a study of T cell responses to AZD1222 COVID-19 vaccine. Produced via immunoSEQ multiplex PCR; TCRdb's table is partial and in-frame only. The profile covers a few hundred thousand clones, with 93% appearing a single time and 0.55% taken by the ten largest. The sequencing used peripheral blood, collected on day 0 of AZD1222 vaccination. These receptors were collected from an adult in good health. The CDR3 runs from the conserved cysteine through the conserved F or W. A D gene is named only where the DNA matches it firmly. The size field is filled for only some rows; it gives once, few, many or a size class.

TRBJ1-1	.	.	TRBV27	CASSLSGMGTEAFF	TGTGCCAGCAGTTTATCGGGGATGGGCACTGAAGCTTTCTTT
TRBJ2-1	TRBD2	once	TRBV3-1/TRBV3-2	CASSHAGTTGEQFF	TGTGCCAGCAGCCATGCCGGGACTACGGGTGAGCAGTTCTTC
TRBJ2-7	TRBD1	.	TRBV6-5	CASSYTGVDPYEQYF	TGTGCCAGCAGTTACACAGGGGTTGATCCTTACGAGCAGTACTTC
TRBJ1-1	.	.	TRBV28	CASRLGVRTEAFF	TGTGCCAGCAGATTAGGGGTTCGGACTGAAGCTTTCTTT
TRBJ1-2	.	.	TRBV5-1	CAVTVGYTF	TGCGCCGTGACAGTTGGCTACACCTTC
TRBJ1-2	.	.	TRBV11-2	CASSLDSWGEDTF	TGTGCCAGCAGCTTAGATAGTTGGGGGGAAGACACCTTC
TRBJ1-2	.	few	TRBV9	CASSETPYDNYGYTF	TGTGCCAGCAGCGAAACTCCGTACGATAACTATGGCTACACCTTC
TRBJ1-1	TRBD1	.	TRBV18	CASSPPGQGRVTEAFF	TGTGCCAGCTCACCACCGGGACAGGGTCGGGTCACTGAAGCTTTCTTT
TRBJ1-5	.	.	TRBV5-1	CASSLSGISNQPQHF	TGCGCCAGCAGCTTGTCAGGAATAAGCAATCAGCCCCAGCATTTT
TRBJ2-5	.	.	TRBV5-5	CASSLAPLHGGQETQYF	TGTGCCAGCAGCTTGGCCCCCCTACATGGGGGACAAGAGACCCAGTACTTC
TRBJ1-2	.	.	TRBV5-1	CASSLDNWVASDGYTF	TGCGCCAGCAGCTTGGACAATTGGGTGGCGTCCGATGGCTACACCTTC
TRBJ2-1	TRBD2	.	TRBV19	CASSIGQRGYNEQFF	TGTGCCAGTAGTATAGGCCAGCGGGGGTACAATGAGCAGTTCTTC
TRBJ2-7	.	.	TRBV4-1	CASSRDEQYF	TGCGCCAGCAGCCGGGACGAGCAGTACTTC
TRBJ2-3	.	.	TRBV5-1	CASSLEGSTDTQYF	TGCGCCAGCAGCTTGGAGGGGAGCACAGATACGCAGTATTTT
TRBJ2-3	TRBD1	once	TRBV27	CASRSTGGIRPDTQYF	TGTGCCAGCAGATCGACAGGGGGGATACGGCCAGATACGCAGTATTTT
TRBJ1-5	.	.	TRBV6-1	CASSDRVQPQHF	TGTGCCAGCAGTGATAGGGTTCAGCCCCAGCATTTT
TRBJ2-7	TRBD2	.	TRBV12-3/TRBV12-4	CASKGSGRYEQYF	TGTGCCAGCAAGGGTAGCGGGAGGTACGAGCAGTACTTC
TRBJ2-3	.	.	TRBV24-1	CATSDLELGGTDTQYF	TGTGCCACCAGTGATTTGGAACTAGGGGGTACAGATACGCAGTATTTT
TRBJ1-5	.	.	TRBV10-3	CAISESISGDQPQHF	TGTGCCATCAGTGAGTCTATTTCGGGGGATCAGCCCCAGCATTTT
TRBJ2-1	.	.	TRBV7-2	CASSFMLGYNEQFF	TGTGCCAGCAGCTTTATGTTGGGGTACAATGAGCAGTTCTTC
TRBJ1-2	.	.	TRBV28	CASSIPGTYGYTF	TGTGCCAGCAGTATCCCCGGGACATATGGCTACACCTTC
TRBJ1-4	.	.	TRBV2	CASSIRGGANEKLFF	TGTGCCAGCAGTATCCGTGGGGGAGCGAATGAAAAACTGTTTTTT
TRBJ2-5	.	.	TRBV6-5	CASKPVDSQETQYF	TGTGCCAGCAAGCCCGTCGACAGCCAAGAGACCCAGTACTTC
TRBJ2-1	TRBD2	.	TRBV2	CASSDSHSGEDEQFF	TGTGCCAGCAGTGATTCGCATAGCGGGGAGGATGAGCAGTTCTTC
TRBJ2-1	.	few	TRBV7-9	CASSLARAQFF	TGTGCCAGCAGCTTAGCGAGGGCTCAGTTCTTC
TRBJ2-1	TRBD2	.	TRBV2	CASRLTSGGSEQFF	TGTGCCAGCAGGTTGACTAGCGGGGGATCTGAGCAGTTCTTC
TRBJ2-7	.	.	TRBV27	CASSRASSARNEQYF	TGTGCCAGCAGCCGCGCCTCTAGCGCGAGGAACGAGCAGTACTTC
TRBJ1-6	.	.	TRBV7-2	CASSDPGRSSYNSPLHF	TGTGCCAGCAGTGACCCGGGACGGAGCTCCTATAATTCACCCCTCCACTTT
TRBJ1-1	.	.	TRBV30	CAWSVQGNTEAFF	TGTGCCTGGAGTGTACAAGGGAACACTGAAGCTTTCTTT
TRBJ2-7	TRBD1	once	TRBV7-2	CASSFGDRVSYEQYF	TGTGCCAGCAGCTTTGGGGACAGGGTCTCCTACGAGCAGTACTTC
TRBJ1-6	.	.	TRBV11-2	CASSLRHDNSPLHF	TGTGCCAGCAGCCTCCGACATGACAATTCACCCCTCCACTTT
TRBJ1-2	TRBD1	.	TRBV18	CASSLDRNYGYTF	TGTGCCAGCTCACTGGACAGGAACTATGGCTACACCTTC
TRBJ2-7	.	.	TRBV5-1	CASSFGGEHGEQYF	TGCGCCAGCAGCTTTGGGGGAGAGCACGGAGAGCAGTACTTC
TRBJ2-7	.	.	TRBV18	CASSRRDGGYEQYF	TGTGCCAGCTCACGCAGGGATGGGGGCTACGAGCAGTACTTC
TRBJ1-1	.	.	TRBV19	CASSIGLAEAFF	TGTGCCAGTAGTATCGGGTTAGCTGAAGCTTTCTTT
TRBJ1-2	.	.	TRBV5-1	CASSGNQINYGYTF	TGCGCCAGCAGCGGAAACCAGATTAACTATGGCTACACCTTC
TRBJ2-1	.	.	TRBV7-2	CASSLTPKGGEQFF	TGTGCCAGCAGCTTGACCCCTAAGGGGGGTGAGCAGTTCTTC
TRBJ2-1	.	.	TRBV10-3	CAISEGPYNEQFF	TGTGCCATCAGCGAGGGTCCATACAATGAGCAGTTCTTC
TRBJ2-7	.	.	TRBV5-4	CAMGPSYEQYF	TGTGCAATGGGGCCCTCCTACGAGCAGTACTTC
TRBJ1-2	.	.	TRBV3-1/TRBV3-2	CASSQETSGYTF	TGTGCCAGCAGCCAAGAAACGAGTGGCTACACCTTC
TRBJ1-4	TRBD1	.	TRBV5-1	CASSRDRLNEKLFF	TGCGCCAGCAGCCGGGACAGGCTTAATGAAAAACTGTTTTTT
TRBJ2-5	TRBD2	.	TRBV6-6	CASSPLAGRETQYF	TGTGCCAGCAGCCCTCTAGCGGGGCGAGAGACCCAGTACTTC
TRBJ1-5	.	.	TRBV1	CTSSQASGAGVKPQHF	TGCACCAGCAGCCAAGCCTCCGGGGCAGGGGTTAAGCCCCAGCATTTT
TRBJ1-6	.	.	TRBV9	CASSVVGSPLHF	TGTGCCAGCAGCGTAGTAGGTTCACCCCTCCACTTT
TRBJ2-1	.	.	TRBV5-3	CARSLSYNEQFF	TGTGCCAGAAGCTTATCATACAATGAGCAGTTCTTC
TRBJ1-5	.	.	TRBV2	CASSEQGPMSNQPQHF	TGTGCCAGCAGTGAACAGGGGCCGATGAGCAATCAGCCCCAGCATTTT
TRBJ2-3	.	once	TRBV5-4	CASSVPQGDTQYF	TGTGCCAGCAGCGTCCCCCAGGGGGATACGCAGTATTTT
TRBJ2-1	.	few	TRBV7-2	CASSSQGMGEQFF	TGTGCCAGCAGCTCTCAGGGCATGGGTGAGCAGTTCTTC
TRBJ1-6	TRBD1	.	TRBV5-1	CASSLAGTGNSPLHF	TGCGCCAGCAGCTTGGCCGGGACAGGAAATTCACCCCTCCACTTT
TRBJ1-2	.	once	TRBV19	CASSIGGQLYGYTF	TGTGCCAGTAGTATAGGAGGACAGCTCTATGGCTACACCTTC